The clone carrying this TCR beta chain was counted only a few times. The CDR3 totals 14 residues. J lost 7 bases, V lost 6 bases, and 11 bases had no gene match. The entry originates in a study of early T cells in non-severe SARS-CoV-2 infection. One entry per CDR3 protein results from TCRdb running MiXCR on the 5' RACE reads. The table lists about 55,000 distinct CDR3 sequences, around 13% of them singletons. Sample: whole blood. The receptor was derived from an adult who was a healthcare worker with PCR-confirmed SARS-CoV-2 infection or an uninfected control (not recorded which). The rearrangement links TRBV12-3 or TRBV12-4 to TRBJ1-1; TRBD1 agrees at 7 bases. CDR3 protein: CASSRTGEVIEAFF. The CDR3 DNA sequence: TGTGCCAGCAGCAGAACAGGGGAGGTTATTGAAGCTTTCTTT.